What follows is one T cell receptor (beta chain) and its context. Its antigen is unknown. The data belong to a study of Graves' ophthalmopathy and Graves' hyperthyroidism. Study-wide points: Blood also carried most expanded thyroid clonotypes exceeding 0.001 frequency.

The germline CDR1 and CDR2 sequences are SEHNR and FQNEAQ (reference sequence). Trimming removed 5 bases at V and 3 bases at J, with 11 bases between. This CDR3 contains 13 residues. As the template, RNA transcripts were used to amplify TCR beta CDR3 regions. A first-round RT-PCR used HTBI primers, followed by a second-round multiplex PCR. In TCRdb, the multiplex PCR reads were re-called with MiXCR into one record per CDR3 protein. The sample holds a few hundred thousand distinct CDR3 sequences, roughly 17% seen once. This sequence joins TRBV7-9 and TRBJ2-7; D is perhaps TRBD2 (6 bases). Sequenced: peripheral blood. This clonotype was sampled from an adult woman with stable Graves' hyperthyroidism. The CDR3 loop reads CASSPEGLYEQYF. The CDR3 nucleotides are TGTGCCAGCAGCCCGGAGGGCCTCTACGAGCAGTACTTC.